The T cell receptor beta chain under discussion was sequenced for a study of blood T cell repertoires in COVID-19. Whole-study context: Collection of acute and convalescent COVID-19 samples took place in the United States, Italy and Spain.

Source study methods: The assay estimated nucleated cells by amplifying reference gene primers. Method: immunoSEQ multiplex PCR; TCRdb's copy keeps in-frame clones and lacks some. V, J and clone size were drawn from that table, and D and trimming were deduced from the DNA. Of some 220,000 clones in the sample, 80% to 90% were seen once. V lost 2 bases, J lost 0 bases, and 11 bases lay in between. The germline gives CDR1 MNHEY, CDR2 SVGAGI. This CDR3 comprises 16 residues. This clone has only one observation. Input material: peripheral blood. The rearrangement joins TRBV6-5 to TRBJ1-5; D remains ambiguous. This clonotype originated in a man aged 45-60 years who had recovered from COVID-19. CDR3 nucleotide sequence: TGTGCCAGCAGTTACGGGAGGGTTGGTAGCAATCAGCCCCAGCATTTT. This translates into CASSYGRVGSNQPQHF.